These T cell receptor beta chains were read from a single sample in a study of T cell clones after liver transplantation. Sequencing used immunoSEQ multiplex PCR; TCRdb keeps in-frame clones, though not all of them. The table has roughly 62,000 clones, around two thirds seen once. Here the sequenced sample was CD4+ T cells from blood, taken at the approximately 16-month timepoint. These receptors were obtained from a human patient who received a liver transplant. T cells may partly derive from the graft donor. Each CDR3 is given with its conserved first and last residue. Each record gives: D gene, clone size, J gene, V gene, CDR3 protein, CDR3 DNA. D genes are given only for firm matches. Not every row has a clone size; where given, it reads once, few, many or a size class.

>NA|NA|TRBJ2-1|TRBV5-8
CASSLIDEQFF
TGTGCCAGCAGCTTAATCGATGAGCAGTTCTTC
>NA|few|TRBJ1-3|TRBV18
CASSPADGFSGNTIYF
TGTGCCAGCTCACCGGCAGACGGATTCTCTGGAAACACCATATATTTT
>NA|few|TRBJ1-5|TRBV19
CASSITRVNQPQHF
TGTGCCAGTAGTATTACCCGGGTGAATCAGCCCCAGCATTTT
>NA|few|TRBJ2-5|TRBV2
CASSYTGEETQYF
TGTGCCAGCAGTTACACCGGGGAGGAGACCCAGTACTTC
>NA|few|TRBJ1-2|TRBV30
CAWNGRENGYTF
TGTGCCTGGAATGGCAGGGAAAATGGCTACACCTTC
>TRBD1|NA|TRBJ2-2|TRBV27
CASSWDGQGLGGELFF
TGTGCCAGCAGTTGGGATGGACAGGGGTTGGGCGGGGAGCTGTTTTTT
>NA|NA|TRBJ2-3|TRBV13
CASRTRLTDTQYF
TGTGCCAGCAGAACTCGACTCACAGATACGCAGTATTTT
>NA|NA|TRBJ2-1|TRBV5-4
CASSLYRNEQFF
TGTGCCAGCAGCTTATACAGAAATGAGCAGTTCTTC
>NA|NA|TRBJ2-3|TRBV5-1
CASSNRDPTDTQYF
TGCGCCAGCAGCAACCGGGACCCCACAGATACGCAGTATTTT
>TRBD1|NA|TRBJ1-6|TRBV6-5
CASSYSGQGISPLHF
TGTGCCAGCAGTTACTCAGGACAGGGGATTTCACCCCTCCACTTT
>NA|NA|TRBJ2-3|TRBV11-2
CASSLEGAGADTQYF
TGTGCCAGCAGCTTAGAAGGGGCAGGGGCAGATACGCAGTATTTT
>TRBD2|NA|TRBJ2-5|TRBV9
CASSIGSGRGETQYF
TGTGCCAGCAGCATTGGTAGCGGGAGGGGGGAGACCCAGTACTTC
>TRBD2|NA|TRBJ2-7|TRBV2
CASSDASLAVSYEQYF
TGTGCCAGCAGTGACGCCAGCCTAGCGGTTTCCTACGAGCAGTACTTC
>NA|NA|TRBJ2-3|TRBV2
CAITARRGGTDTQYF
TGTGCCATCACGGCGAGGCGGGGAGGCACAGATACGCAGTATTTT
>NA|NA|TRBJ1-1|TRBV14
CASSWGENTEAFF
TGTGCCAGCAGTTGGGGGGAGAACACTGAAGCTTTCTTT
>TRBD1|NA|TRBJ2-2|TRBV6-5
CASRAGTDNTGELFF
TGTGCCAGCAGAGCCGGGACAGATAACACCGGGGAGCTGTTTTTT
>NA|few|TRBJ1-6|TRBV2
CASSDVGQRLPLHF
TGTGCCAGCAGTGATGTAGGACAGCGGTTACCCCTCCACTTT
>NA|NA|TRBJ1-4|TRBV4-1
CASSQDSRPNEKLFF
TGCGCCAGCAGCCAAGATAGCAGGCCTAATGAAAAACTGTTTTTT
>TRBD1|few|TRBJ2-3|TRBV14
CASSFRDRYTDTQYF
TGTGCCAGCAGCTTCCGGGACAGATACACAGATACGCAGTATTTT
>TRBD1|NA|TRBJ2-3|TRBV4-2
CASSQEGQGATDTQYF
TGTGCCAGCAGCCAAGAGGGACAGGGGGCCACAGATACGCAGTATTTT
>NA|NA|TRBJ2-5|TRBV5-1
CASSLVASKETQYF
TGCGCCAGCAGCTTGGTTGCCAGTAAAGAGACCCAGTACTTC
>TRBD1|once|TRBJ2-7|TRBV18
CASSPRRTGTYEQYF
TGTGCCAGCTCACCACGTCGGACAGGGACCTACGAGCAGTACTTC
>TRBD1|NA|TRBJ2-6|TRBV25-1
CASSVPGRQGNVLTF
TGTGCCAGCAGTGTACCCGGTAGACAGGGCAACGTCCTGACTTTC
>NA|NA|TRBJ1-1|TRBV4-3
CASSQVGGTEAFF
TGCGCCAGCAGCCAAGTCGGCGGCACTGAAGCTTTCTTT
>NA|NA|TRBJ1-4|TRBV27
CASSLSGANEKLFF
TGTGCCAGCAGTTTATCGGGGGCTAATGAAAAACTGTTTTTT
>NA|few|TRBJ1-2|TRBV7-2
CASSLAQLYGYTF
TGTGCCAGCAGCTTAGCACAGTTATATGGCTACACCTTC
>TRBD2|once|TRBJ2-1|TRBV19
CGTNNEQFF
TGCGGGACTAACAATGAGCAGTTCTTC
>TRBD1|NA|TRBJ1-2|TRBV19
CASSIGTGDPYGYTF
TGTGCCAGTAGTATAGGCACAGGGGATCCGTATGGCTACACCTTC
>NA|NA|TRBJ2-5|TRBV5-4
CASSLDFGSQETQYF
TGTGCCAGCAGCTTGGATTTCGGCAGTCAAGAGACCCAGTACTTC
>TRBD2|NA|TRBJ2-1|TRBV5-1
CASSFGTSPNNEQFF
TGCGCCAGCAGCTTTGGGACTAGCCCCAACAATGAGCAGTTCTTC
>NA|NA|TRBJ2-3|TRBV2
CASSRESGATDTQYF
TGTGCCAGCAGTAGGGAATCGGGGGCCACAGATACGCAGTATTTT
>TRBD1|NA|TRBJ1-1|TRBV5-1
CASSFRDSPNTEAFF
TGCGCCAGCAGCTTCCGGGACAGCCCGAACACTGAAGCTTTCTTT
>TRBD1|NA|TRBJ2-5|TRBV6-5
CASSPLDRGQETQYF
TGTGCCAGCAGTCCCCTCGACAGGGGACAGGAGACCCAGTACTTC
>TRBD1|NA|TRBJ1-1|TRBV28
CASSLGQGGTEAFF
TGTGCCAGCAGTTTAGGGCAGGGGGGCACTGAAGCTTTCTTT
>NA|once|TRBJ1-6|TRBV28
CASSLSAEPLHF
TGTGCCAGCAGTTTATCAGCCGAGCCCCTCCACTTT
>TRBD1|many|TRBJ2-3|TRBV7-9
CASSSDRGTDTQYF
TGTGCCAGCAGCTCAGACAGGGGCACAGATACGCAGTATTTT
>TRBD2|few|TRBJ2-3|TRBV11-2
CASSSASGDTDTQYF
TGTGCCAGCAGCTCGGCTAGCGGGGACACAGATACGCAGTATTTT
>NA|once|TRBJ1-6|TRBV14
CASSPRGSAPLHF
TGTGCCAGCAGCCCCAGGGGTTCGGCACCCCTCCACTTT
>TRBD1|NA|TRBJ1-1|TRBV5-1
CASSRQGPRNTEAFF
TGCGCCAGCAGCAGACAGGGACCGAGGAACACTGAAGCTTTCTTT
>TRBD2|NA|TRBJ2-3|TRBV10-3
CATKLATTDTQYF
TGTGCCACCAAACTAGCGACGACAGATACGCAGTATTTT
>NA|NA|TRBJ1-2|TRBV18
CASSPGGEHGYTF
TGTGCCAGCTCACCAGGGGGGGAGCATGGCTACACCTTC
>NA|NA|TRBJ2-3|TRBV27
CASSLSSGSIIGAQYF
TGTGCCAGCAGTTTATCATCAGGTTCCATCATCGGGGCGCAGTATTTT
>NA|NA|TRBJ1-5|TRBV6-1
CASSFNGRIDQPQHF
TGTGCCAGCAGCTTTAACGGGAGGATTGATCAGCCCCAGCATTTT
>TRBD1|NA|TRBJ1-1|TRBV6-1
CASSPTGKNTEAFF
TGTGCCAGCAGCCCGACAGGGAAGAACACTGAAGCTTTCTTT
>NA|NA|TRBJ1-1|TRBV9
CASSVDGGRGTEAFF
TGTGCCAGCAGCGTAGACGGGGGCAGGGGCACTGAAGCTTTCTTT
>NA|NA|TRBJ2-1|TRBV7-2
CASSLAGTQPYNEQFF
TGTGCCAGCAGCTTAGCGGGGACTCAACCCTACAATGAGCAGTTCTTC
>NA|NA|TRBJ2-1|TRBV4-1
CASSQDTRRDLRYNEQFF
TGCGCCAGCAGCCAAGACACCAGAAGGGACTTACGGTACAATGAGCAGTTCTTC
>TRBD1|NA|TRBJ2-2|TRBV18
CASSPTQTGGFDGELFF
TGTGCCAGCTCACCCACCCAGACAGGGGGATTCGACGGGGAGCTGTTTTTT
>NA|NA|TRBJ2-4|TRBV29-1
CSVGAGAKNIQYF
TGCAGCGTTGGTGCGGGAGCCAAAAACATTCAGTACTTC
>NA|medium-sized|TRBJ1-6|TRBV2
CASSERLAANSPLHF
TGTGCCAGCAGTGAACGATTGGCCGCCAATTCACCCCTCCACTTT
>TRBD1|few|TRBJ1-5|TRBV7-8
CASSFNLGQGGNQPQHF
TGTGCCAGCAGCTTTAACCTGGGACAGGGGGGCAATCAGCCCCAGCATTTT
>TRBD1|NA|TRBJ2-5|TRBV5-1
CASSGGTGETQYF
TGCGCCAGCAGCGGCGGGACAGGGGAGACCCAGTACTTC
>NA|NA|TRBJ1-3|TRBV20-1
CSVHSGNTIYF
TGCAGTGTACACTCTGGAAACACCATATATTTT
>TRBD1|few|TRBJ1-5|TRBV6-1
CATQGGDRQPQHF
TGTGCCACACAGGGGGGGGACCGCCAGCCCCAGCATTTT
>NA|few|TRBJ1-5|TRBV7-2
CASSLGGPGANQPQHF
TGTGCCAGCAGCTTAGGTGGGCCCGGAGCCAATCAGCCCCAGCATTTT
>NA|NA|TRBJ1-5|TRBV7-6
CASSLGTRRESNQPQHF
TGTGCCAGCAGCTTAGGTACCAGGCGGGAAAGCAATCAGCCCCAGCATTTT
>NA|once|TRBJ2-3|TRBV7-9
CASSFGGPGDTQYF
TGTGCCAGCAGCTTCGGGGGCCCGGGAGATACGCAGTATTTT
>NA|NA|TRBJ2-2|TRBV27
CASTTWPGVTGELFF
TGTGCCAGCACCACTTGGCCAGGGGTGACCGGGGAGCTGTTTTTT
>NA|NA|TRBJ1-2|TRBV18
CASSPIFEPYGYTF
TGTGCCAGCTCCCCGATATTTGAACCCTATGGCTACACCTTC